The source of this T cell receptor (beta chain) is a study of blood T cell repertoires in COVID-19. Study in general: Italy, Spain and the United States were the sources of the convalescent and acute COVID-19 samples. Sources were T cells, B-cell-depleted T cells, or PBMCs; the material itself was cDNA or gDNA.

From germline, CDR1 is SGDLS and CDR2 YYNGEE. Unmatched junction bases numbered 4, after V lost 4 bases and J lost 2 bases. The CDR3 contains 14 residues. The data were produced by immunoSEQ multiplex PCR, yet TCRdb's version contains in-frame clones alone and is incomplete. In the table there are around 280,000 clones, around 86% of which are singletons. The TCR was taken from a woman aged 25 to 39 who had recovered from COVID-19. The chain links TRBV9 to TRBJ1-1, with TRBD1 identical over 8 bases. Sample: peripheral blood. CDR3: CASSPDRGNTEAFF. The CDR3 DNA is TGTGCCAGCAGCCCTGACAGGGGAAACACTGAAGCTTTCTTT.